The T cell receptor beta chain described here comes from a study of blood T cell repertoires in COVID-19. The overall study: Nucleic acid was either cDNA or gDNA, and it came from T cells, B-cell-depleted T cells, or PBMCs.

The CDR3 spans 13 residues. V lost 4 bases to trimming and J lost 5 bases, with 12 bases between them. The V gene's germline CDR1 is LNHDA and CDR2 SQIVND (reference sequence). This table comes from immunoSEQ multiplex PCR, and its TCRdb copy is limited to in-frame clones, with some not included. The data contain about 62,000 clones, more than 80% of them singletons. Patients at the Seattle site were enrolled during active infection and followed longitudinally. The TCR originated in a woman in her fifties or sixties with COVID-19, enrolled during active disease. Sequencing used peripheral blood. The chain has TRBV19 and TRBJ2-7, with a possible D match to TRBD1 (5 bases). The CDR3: CASSTTRTHEQYF. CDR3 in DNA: TGTGCCAGTAGTACGACCCGGACACACGAGCAGTACTTC.